What follows is one T cell receptor (beta chain) and its context. No antigen is known for it. This entry belongs to a study of PD-L1 blockade in urothelial cancer. Overall study context: When blood samples were assessed, the median T cell count was 141,255. Study-wide findings and caveats: Lower pretreatment blood TCR clonality, under the median, predicted better survival, researchers reported.

Losses at the gene ends were 4 bases for V and 8 bases for J; bases not matched to a gene: 14. This CDR3 is 15 amino acids long. Germline assignment: CDR1 SGHKS and CDR2 YYEKEE (reference sequence). Time point indicated: pretreatment peripheral blood. Urothelial carcinoma in patients was locally advanced or metastatic. Sequenced by immunoSEQ multiplex PCR; TCRdb stores in-frame clones only, minus some. The repertoire includes some 120,000 clones, roughly 83% of them detected once, and 3.2% sits in the top ten. V usage is TRBV5-5 and J usage is TRBJ1-2; TRBD1 matches at 7 bases. The material sequenced was PBMCs, taken around atezolizumab (anti-PD-L1) treatment. The sequence derives from a man aged 50 to 59 with urothelial cancer. Written as DNA, the CDR3 is TGTGCCAGCAGCAGCCTACCGGGACAGATATTCGGCTACACCTTC. Its translation: CASSSLPGQIFGYTF.